This TCR beta chain was documented in a study of blood T cell repertoires in COVID-19 (dated by TCRdb to about 2020). About the full investigation: Samples from collaborators originated in the United States, Italy and Spain and spanned both the acute and convalescent phases of COVID-19. Where available, HLA class I and class II types were taken from metadata supplied by the sample provider and were not determined by assay-based typing. The material from the prospective study consisted of cDNA or gDNA derived from T cells, B-cell-depleted T cells, or PBMCs. The repertoires were released in a freely available public database meant as a resource for research on the immune response to SARS-CoV-2. Samples were obtained from the ongoing ImmuneRACE study (first 160 participants) and from 1,200 or so subjects provided by 6 global collaborators. Subjects who had been exposed to COVID-19, were actively infected with it, or had recovered from it provided the deeply sampled blood TCRbeta repertoires that made up the dataset. Sample metadata almost always included a de-identified subject ID, COVID-19 status, age in years and sex.

Per the germline V gene (reference sequence), SEHNR is the CDR1 and FQNEAQ is the CDR2. Taken from cysteine to phenylalanine, the CDR3 has 11 residues. Only the CDR3 DNA is retained, 33 bases long and in frame from the first base. Cut back by 5 bases and 7 bases, the V and J ends lie 6 bases apart. Another Seattle source contributed samples from volunteer blood donors who had recovered from COVID-19. Each collaborating institution followed its own protocols to collect whole blood in K2EDTA tubes. For TCRbeta analysis, collaborators shipped samples as frozen whole blood, isolated PBMCs, or DNA extracted from either of those sample types. Overall study results and their limits: How much clinical and demographic metadata was included differed by source and by participant, and the metadata was provided uncurated.

In the case of this clone: The antigen this receptor binds is unknown. Base-call qualities are not available, and no considerably larger clone is one nucleotide away.

TCRbeta CDR3 regions were amplified from genomic DNA by means of the immunoSEQ Assay, a bias-controlled multiplex PCR. The published analysis was carried out like this. Nucleated cell counts per sample were estimated from amplification of reference gene primers within the assay. To quantify the absolute abundance of each unique TCRbeta CDR3 rearrangement, sequence reads were collapsed and filtered. Productive Simpson clonality was computed per sample as the square root of Simpson's diversity index over productive rearrangements. Sourced from immuneACCESS, this table was stored by TCRdb with only in-frame sequences that have V and J called. A share of the clones is absent; for the studies checked, an unresolved V gene accounts for under half, and the remainder has no known explanation. The D gene and trimming were derived from the DNA, and the V and J assignments and clone size from that table. The sample yields about 340,000 clones; approximately 89% were counted once. Less than 3.5% of the sample is held by the ten biggest clonotypes.

Material: peripheral blood. This sequence originates from a woman aged 18-29 years who had recovered from COVID-19. Recombination linked TRBV7-9 to TRBJ2-1; the D gene is not confidently resolved. The CDR3 in this case is CASSPVNEQFF. The sequenced DNA: TGTGCCAGCAGCCCCGTAAATGAGCAGTTCTTC.